This T cell receptor beta chain is from a study of OX40 agonist ivuxolimab in advanced cancers. The study in broad terms: Ivuxolimab was a fully human IgG2 agonistic monoclonal antibody targeting the costimulatory receptor OX40 (CD134). In the dose-escalation cohort, 65% to 90% of patients were male, and the mean age was approximately 60 years, with a range of roughly 20 to 80. Patients were allowed to have had prior anti-PD-1, anti-PD-L1 or anti-CTLA-4 therapy, and more than 30% of the dose-escalation patients had previously received checkpoint inhibitors. The monotherapy dose-escalation portion (N of about 52 patients) of the phase I ivuxolimab trial is reported in the paper. Of the 50 to 55 patients in dose escalation, about 20 had hepatocellular carcinoma, about 15 had melanoma, 9 had renal cell carcinoma and 9 had head and neck cancer. Intravenous ivuxolimab was administered to patients every 2 weeks at six dose levels: 0.01, 0.1, 0.3, 1.5, 3 and 10 mg/kg. Partial responses occurred in three dose-escalation patients, of whom one had hepatocellular carcinoma and two had cutaneous melanoma. The purpose of peripheral TCRbeta sequencing was to test whether ivuxolimab changed TCR sequence diversity and led to clonal T-cell expansion.

Genomic DNA was isolated from the sorted cells so that the TCRbeta CDR3 region could be sequenced. The immunoSEQ Assay was used to sequence the TCRbeta CDR3 regions. TCRdb obtained this table from immuneACCESS and retained in-frame rearrangements with V and J assigned. These tables miss some clones; where compared with another copy, unresolved V genes account for less than half of the shortfall, and the remainder is unexplained. Within this sample are tens of thousands of clones, with roughly 90% of them counted one time only. The ten largest make up around 5% of the sample. Per the germline V gene, SQVTM is the CDR1 and ANQGSEA is the CDR2. V is shortened by 4 bases, J by 7 bases, and the region joining them spans 13 bases. Taken from cysteine to phenylalanine, the CDR3 has 12 residues. This entry keeps only the CDR3 DNA: 36 bases, framed from base 1. General conclusions and limits of the study: On average, CD8+ T cells showed more expanded clones than CD4+ T cells after ivuxolimab. The antigen specificity of the peripheral T cells that underwent clonal expansion was not determined. In the 0.1-3.0 mg/kg groups, partial responders had among the lowest normalized peripheral clonal expansion, particularly in CD8+ T cells. Low levels of normalized T-cell clonal expansion were also seen in some patients who did not respond. At doses from 0.1 to 3.0 mg/kg, clonal expansion was seen in both CD4+ and CD8+ blood T cells between baseline and week 6.

This clone was recorded a few times. Its antigen target is currently unknown. Base qualities are not provided; no much larger clone lies one nucleotide away. Patients with autoimmune disease history or receiving systemic immunosuppression were excluded from the trial. In every dose cohort, peripheral blood was drawn for TCR sequencing at baseline, cycle 4 day 1, and cycle 7 day 1. The samples were drawn from a first-in-human, open-label, multicenter phase I dose-escalation trial of ivuxolimab. The trial enrolled adults with locally advanced or metastatic head and neck squamous cell, hepatocellular, melanoma or renal cell carcinoma. Before TCR sequencing, CD4+ and CD8+ T cells were separately sorted from peripheral blood.

Recombination connected TRBV29-1 to TRBJ1-1; TRBD1 might be the D gene, on 5 matching bases. The sample was CD4+ or CD8+ T cells sorted from blood, taken in a trial of the OX40 agonist ivuxolimab. The clonotype originates from an adult with an advanced solid tumor such as melanoma, head and neck, liver or kidney cancer. The sequence in DNA is TGCAGCGTTGTCCCTGGGGCCTATGAAGCTTTCTTT. Its coded protein is CSVVPGAYEAFF.